The T cell receptor beta chain described here comes from a study of Ad26.COV2.S vaccination and SARS-CoV-2 variants (dated by TCRdb to the early 2020s). General notes on the study: Donors in the vaccine arm were drawn from COV1001, a phase I-IIa trial of Ad26.COV2.S in healthy adults that was multicentre, randomized, double-blind and placebo-controlled. Dosing of Ad26.COV2.S was intramuscular, at either 5x10^10 or 1x10^11 viral particles, delivered as one shot or as two shots spaced 56 days apart. TCRbeta repertoire sequencing served as the tool for gauging how specific and how broad the SARS-CoV-2-reactive T cell receptors were following Ad26.COV2.S vaccination. The TCR-sequenced set comprised approximately 32 samples: approximately 20 Ad26.COV2.S vaccine recipients, 5 placebo recipients and 8 SARS-CoV-2 convalescent individuals. Trial participants were randomized into five groups of five: low-dose or high-dose Ad26.COV2.S given once or twice, or placebo on both occasions. Investigators remained blinded to trial group allocation during experiments and outcome assessment. The paper's findings and limits, for the study overall: The study lacked the statistical power to compare responses across vaccine doses or regimens. Substantial breadth of spike-specific CD8+ and CD4+ T cell responses was reported after vaccination. Compared with placebo recipients, Ad26.COV2.S recipients showed higher spike-specific TCR breadth (P = 0.0014). The authors noted that total T cell responses may have been underestimated by the TCR breadth and depth analyses. Non-spike TCR breadth was comparable between vaccine and placebo recipients, consistent with the vaccine containing only spike.

This clone was seen only once. Its antigen is currently not known. No much larger clonotype is one base removed from it; base qualities were not supplied. This sample's treatment or condition label indicates: around 19 received Ad26.COV2.S at low or high dose, single or two shots; five or six received placebo; per-sample allocation not given. For vaccine and placebo recipients, repertoires were sequenced using samples collected on day 63 after the first injection. Between 29 July and 7 August 2020, Cohort 1b enrolled about 27 adults aged 18-55 years at one site in Boston, USA. As a vaccine, Ad26.COV2.S was a replication-incompetent adenovirus type 26 vector that expressed a prefusion-stabilized SARS-CoV-2 spike protein derived from the original Wuhan strain. The junction shows trimming of 0 bases on V and 2 bases on J, plus 6 bases between the germline ends. From the cysteine through the phenylalanine, the CDR3 covers 14 amino acids. Solely the CDR3 DNA is kept, with 42 bases framed from the first base. Via the germline V gene (reference sequence), CDR1 is MNHNY and CDR2 SVGAGI.

The immunoSEQ Assay was used to sequence TCRbeta CDR3 regions. After extraction, genomic DNA underwent amplification by bias-controlled multiplex PCR, followed by high-throughput sequencing. The authors' pipeline ran thus. To quantify the absolute abundance of every unique TCRbeta CDR3 region, sequences were collapsed and filtered. T cell fraction was estimated by normalization of TCRbeta template counts to usable DNA, with usable DNA being measured through amplification of reference genes present in all nucleated cells. Repertoire TCRs were annotated as SARS-CoV-2-specific by exact matching of V gene, CDR3 amino acid sequence and J gene to a known reactive TCR set. MIRA supplied the reference SARS-CoV-2 TCR set, which was filtered for enrichment in COVID-19-positive ImmuneCODE repertoires so that public or cross-reactive TCRs were removed. Using the MIRA antigens, annotated TCRs were further analysed by specific ORF or by position within an ORF. Breadth was defined as the number of annotated unique rearrangements divided by the total number of unique productive rearrangements, and depth was defined as the summed frequency of the annotated unique rearrangements. Two-sided Wilcoxon rank-sum tests were applied when comparing TCR breadth between groups. As stored in TCRdb, this immuneACCESS dataset retains in-frame rearrangements with V and J assigned. A fraction of the clones does not appear; measured against another copy, unresolved V genes explain less than half of the discrepancy, and the remainder lacks a known reason. That table is the source of V, J and clone size, and D and trimming were worked out from the DNA. In this sample the table shows around 240,000 clones, 88% of which occur a single time. Together, the top ten hold about 11% of the sample.

Sample: peripheral blood, taken in a trial of Ad26.COV2.S vaccine versus placebo. This sequence uses TRBV6-6 and TRBJ2-3; no D gene is confidently identified. The receptor was isolated from a person between 18 and 60 years old who received the Ad26.COV2.S COVID-19 vaccine or a placebo. The DNA sequence reads TGTGCCAGCAGTTACTCATTAGACACAGATACGCAGTATTTT. This sequence encodes CASSYSLDTDTQYF.